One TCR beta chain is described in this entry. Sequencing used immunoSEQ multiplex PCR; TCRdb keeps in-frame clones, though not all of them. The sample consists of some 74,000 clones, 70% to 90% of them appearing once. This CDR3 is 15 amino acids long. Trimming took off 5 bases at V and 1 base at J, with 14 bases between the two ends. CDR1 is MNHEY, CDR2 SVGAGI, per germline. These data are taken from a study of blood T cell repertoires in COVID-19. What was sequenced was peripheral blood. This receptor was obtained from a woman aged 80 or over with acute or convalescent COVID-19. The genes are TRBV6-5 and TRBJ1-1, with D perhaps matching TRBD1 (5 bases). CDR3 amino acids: CASSIQADRNTEAFF. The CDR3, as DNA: TGTGCCAGCAGTATACAGGCCGACAGGAACACTGAAGCTTTCTTT.